Listed below are T cell receptor beta chains from one sample, sequenced in a study of memory CD8 T cells in hepatitis C reinfection. Generated by immunoSEQ multiplex PCR, the TCRdb table keeps only in-frame clones and is missing some. Here the sample spans about 46,000 clones, roughly nine tenths being singletons. The specimen was naive CD8+ T cells sorted from blood. The receptors here all came from a man in his late teens or twenties with hepatitis C virus infection. Each CDR3 is given with its conserved first and last residue. The D gene is left open where the match is weak. A clone size is listed for some rows: how often the clone was seen (once, few, many), or a class if it is expanded.

v_call	j_call	d_call	clone_size	cdr3_nt	cdr3_aa
TRBV6-5	TRBJ2-5	NA	NA	TGTGCCAGCAGCACTAATCCGGGACACCAGGAGACCCAGTACTTC	CASSTNPGHQETQYF
TRBV28	TRBJ2-7	NA	NA	TGTGCCAGCAGCACCCGGGGTGTGTACGAGCAGTACTTC	CASSTRGVYEQYF
TRBV6-5	TRBJ1-1	NA	NA	TGTGCCAGCAGTCCTAAACTGGGACACCTAAAAGCTTTCTTT	CASSPKLGHLKAFF
TRBV2	TRBJ2-2	TRBD1	NA	TGTGCCAGCGAGATTACAGGGGGCCGGACCGGGGAGCTGTTTTTT	CASEITGGRTGELFF
TRBV2	TRBJ1-4	TRBD1	few	TGTGCCAGCAGTACCGGACAGGGGAGAGAAAAACTGTTTTTT	CASSTGQGREKLFF
TRBV6-6	TRBJ1-1	TRBD1	NA	TGTGCCAGCAGTTATTCAGGGGGGACTGAAGCTTTCTTT	CASSYSGGTEAFF
TRBV5-8	TRBJ2-1	NA	NA	TGTGCCAGCAGCTTGCAAGGGGCAACCTACAATGAGCAGTTCTTC	CASSLQGATYNEQFF
TRBV2	TRBJ2-7	TRBD1	NA	TGTGCCAGCAGGGGACAGGGCAAGCCATACGAGCAGCACTTC	CASRGQGKPYEQHF
TRBV11-2	TRBJ2-3	NA	once	TGTGCCAGCCGGGAGTCCGGCACAGATACGCAGTATTTT	CASRESGTDTQYF
TRBV6-6	TRBJ2-3	TRBD2	NA	TGTGCCAGCAGTTACAGGGCGGGGGTAGATACGCAGTATTTT	CASSYRAGVDTQYF